These 11 T cell receptor beta chains came from one sample sequenced in a study of cytomegalovirus exposure and HLA in healthy donors. With 60 Vbeta and 13 Jbeta primers, the PCR was carried out. TCRdb's copy holds only in-frame clones and misses some; the assay was immunoSEQ multiplex PCR. The top ten clones hold less than 1.2% of a sample with roughly 150,000 clones, roughly 72% of them seen once. Sequencing used PBMCs. The receptor set was obtained from a woman between 40 and 55 years old in good health and CMV-seronegative.

This clone appeared a few times. The chain employs TRBV19 and TRBJ1-2; 7 nucleotides match TRBD1. The CDR3 sequence is 14 residues long. Germline V gene data show CDR1 as LNHDA and CDR2 as SQIVND (reference sequence). Trimming cost V 7 bases and J 8 bases; bases outside gene matches: 13. The CDR3 sequence: CASTLDRQPSGYTF. CDR3 nucleotide sequence: TGTGCCAGTACCTTGGACAGGCAACCCTCAGGCTACACCTTC.

This rearrangement joins TRBV7-9 to TRBJ2-6; D might be TRBD1 (5 bases). The CDR3 totals 19 residues. The ends were cut back, 3 bases at V and 0 bases at J, with 18 bases in the middle. Germline CDR1 reads SEHNR; CDR2 reads FQNEAQ (reference sequence). CDR3: CASSLGQSDGNSGANVLTF. The CDR3, as DNA: TGTGCCAGCAGCTTGGGGCAATCGGATGGGAACTCTGGGGCCAACGTCCTGACTTTC.

The V gene is TRBV28, the J gene TRBJ1-1; D remains ambiguous. This CDR3 region has 12 residues. Trimming left V 3 bases short and J 5 bases short, with 7 bases between. From germline, CDR1 is MDHEN and CDR2 SYDVKM. CDR3 region: CASSFPGTEAFF. The CDR3 DNA reads as TGTGCCAGCAGTTTTCCGGGGACTGAAGCTTTCTTT.

The chain uses TRBV18 and TRBJ2-7; D may be TRBD2 (5 bases). Looked up from germline, CDR1 is KGHSH and CDR2 is LQKENI. The CDR3 has 12 residues. Trimming shortened V by 3 bases and J by 3 bases, and 6 bases separated the two germline ends. The DNA for the CDR3 is TGTGCCAGCTCACCCGGAGGCTACGAGCAGTACTTC. Its protein is CASSPGGYEQYF.

This sequence joins TRBV9 and TRBJ2-1, with 9 bases identical to TRBD2. V shed 4 bases and J 7 bases; nucleotides not matched to a gene: 12. From germline, CDR1 is SGDLS and CDR2 YYNGEE. This CDR3 contains 16 residues. In DNA, the CDR3 is TGTGCCAGCAGCCCCCAGGGCGGGAGGGGGAGTAATGAGCAGTTCTTC. Protein product: CASSPQGGRGSNEQFF.

The chain carries TRBV6-6 and TRBJ2-7; 8 bases match TRBD1. Germline CDR1 reads MNHNY; CDR2 reads SVGAGI (reference sequence). This CDR3 spans 16 amino acids. The junction had 6 bases not matched to a gene; V was cut back by 0 bases and J by 2 bases. The CDR3 sequence is CASSYSPTGATYEQYF. The DNA of the CDR3 is TGTGCCAGCAGTTACTCACCGACAGGGGCCACCTACGAGCAGTACTTC.

V is TRBV30 and J is TRBJ2-5, with D possibly being TRBD2 (5 bases). Between the trimmed V and J ends, which lost 0 bases and 3 bases, there was a span of 8 bases. There are 13 residues in the CDR3. Germline CDR1 GTSNPN, CDR2 SVGIG (reference sequence). This CDR3 reads CAWSVRGKETQYF. Written as DNA, the CDR3 is TGTGCCTGGAGTGTACGAGGGAAAGAGACCCAGTACTTC.

The chain links TRBV6-6 to TRBJ1-2, with TRBD1 matching 9 bases. The junction had 9 bases not matched to a gene; V was cut back by 6 bases and J by 4 bases. The CDR3 extends over 15 amino acids. Looked up from germline, CDR1 is MNHNY and CDR2 is SVGAGI (reference sequence). The CDR3 sequence is CASRQSGTGTYGYTF. CDR3 DNA: TGTGCCAGCAGGCAATCCGGGACAGGGACCTATGGCTACACCTTC.

The chain is built from TRBV28 and TRBJ2-7, with D possibly TRBD1 on 5 matching bases. Germline V lookup: CDR1 MDHEN, CDR2 SYDVKM. The ends were cut back, 5 bases at V and 2 bases at J, with 28 bases in the middle. CDR3 length: 19 amino acids. CDR3 nucleotides: TGTGCCAGCAGTGCCGCCCACACAGGTCTTTTGGTGACGACCTACGAGCAGTACTTC. Its protein product is CASSAAHTGLLVTTYEQYF.

A few counts support this clone. The gene calls are TRBV25-1 and TRBJ2-7, with 8 bases lining up with TRBD2. The V gene's germline CDR1 is MGHDK and CDR2 SYGVNS. CDR3 length: 15 amino acids. The V gene end was trimmed by 3 bases and the J gene end by 2 bases; junction bases not matched to a gene: 6. CDR3 bases: TGTGCCAGCAGTGACTATTCGACTAGCGCCTACGAGCAGTACTTC. Translating it yields CASSDYSTSAYEQYF.

The chain joins TRBV11-3 to TRBJ1-4; 7 bases align to TRBD1. The V gene's germline CDR1 is SGHNT and CDR2 YENEEA. The CDR3 sequence is 16 residues long. V was pared by 4 bases and J by 1 base, with 6 bases of the junction left unmatched. CDR3 bases: TGTGCCAGCAGCTCCCGACAGGGTGGAACTAATGAAAAACTGTTTTTT. Its protein is CASSSRQGGTNEKLFF. Combining the CDR3 with reference TRBV11-3 and TRBJ1-4 gives the whole variable domain EAGVVQSPRYKIIEKKQPVAFWCNPISGHNTLYWYLQNLGQGPELLIRYENEEAVDDSQLPKDRFSAERLKGVDSTLKIQPAELGDSAVYLCASSSRQGGTNEKLFFGSGTQLSVL.